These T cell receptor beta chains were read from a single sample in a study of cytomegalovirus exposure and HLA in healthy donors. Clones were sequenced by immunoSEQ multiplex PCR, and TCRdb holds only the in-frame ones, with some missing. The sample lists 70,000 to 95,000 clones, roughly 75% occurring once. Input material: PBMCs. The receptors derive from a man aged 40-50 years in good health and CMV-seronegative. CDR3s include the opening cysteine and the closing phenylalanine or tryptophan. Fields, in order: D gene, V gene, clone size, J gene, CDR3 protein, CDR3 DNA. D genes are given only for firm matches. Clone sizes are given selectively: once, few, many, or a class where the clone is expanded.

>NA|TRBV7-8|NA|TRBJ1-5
CASSPRYQPQHF
TGTGCCAGCAGCCCACGGTATCAGCCCCAGCATTTT
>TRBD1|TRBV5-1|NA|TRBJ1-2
CASSTGTGGLGYGYTF
TGCGCCAGCAGCACCGGGACAGGGGGCCTCGGCTATGGCTACACCTTC
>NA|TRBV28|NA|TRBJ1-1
CASSLLDSWNTEAFF
TGTGCCAGCAGTTTATTGGACAGCTGGAACACTGAAGCTTTCTTT
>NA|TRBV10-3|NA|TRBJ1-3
CAISESNGENTIYF
TGTGCCATCAGTGAGTCAAACGGGGAAAACACCATATATTTT
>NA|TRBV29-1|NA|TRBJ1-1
CSVDRGQFSEAFF
TGCAGCGTTGACCGAGGTCAATTCTCTGAAGCTTTCTTT
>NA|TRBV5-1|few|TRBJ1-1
CASSAGPRGEAFF
TGCGCCAGCAGCGCCGGCCCTAGGGGTGAAGCTTTCTTT
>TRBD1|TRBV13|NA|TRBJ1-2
CASSPNLDRDYGYTF
TGTGCCAGCAGCCCCAATCTAGACAGGGACTATGGCTACACCTTC
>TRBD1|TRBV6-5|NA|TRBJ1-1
CASSRTGDIGAFF
TGTGCCAGCAGTCGGACAGGGGATATCGGAGCTTTCTTT
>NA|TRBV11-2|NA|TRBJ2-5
CASSRGSSGGRETQYF
TGTGCCAGCAGCAGGGGGAGTTCGGGGGGCCGGGAGACCCAGTACTTC
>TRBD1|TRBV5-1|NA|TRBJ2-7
CASSVTGTDAYEQYF
TGCGCCAGCAGCGTCACCGGGACAGACGCCTACGAGCAGTACTTC
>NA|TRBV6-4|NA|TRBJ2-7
CASSERDTYEQYF
TGTGCCAGCAGTGAGAGGGACACCTACGAGCAGTACTTC
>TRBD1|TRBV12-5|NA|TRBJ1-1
CASGSTPGQEAFF
TGTGCTAGTGGTTCGACACCGGGACAGGAAGCTTTCTTT
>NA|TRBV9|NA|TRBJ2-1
CASSGIGSEVRDNEQFF
TGTGCCAGCAGCGGGATCGGGAGTGAGGTGCGGGACAATGAGCAGTTCTTC
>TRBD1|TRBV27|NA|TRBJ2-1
CASSFQGVIGNEQFF
TGTGCCAGCAGTTTCCAGGGGGTTATCGGTAATGAGCAGTTCTTC
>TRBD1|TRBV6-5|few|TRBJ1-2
CASSYSSGQHSYGYTF
TGTGCCAGCAGTTACTCTTCGGGACAGCACTCCTATGGCTACACCTTC
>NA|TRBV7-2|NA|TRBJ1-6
CASSFTGLPLHF
TGTGCCAGCAGCTTCACGGGGTTGCCCCTCCACTTT
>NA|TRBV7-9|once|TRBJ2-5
CASSGAGALEETQYF
TGTGCCAGCAGCGGGGCGGGGGCCCTAGAAGAGACCCAGTACTTC
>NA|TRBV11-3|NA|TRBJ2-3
CASSFAGDTQYF
TGTGCCAGCAGCTTCGCAGGGGATACGCAGTATTTT
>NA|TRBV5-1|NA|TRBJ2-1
CASLRVGLDNEQFF
TGCGCCAGCCTCAGGGTGGGGTTGGACAATGAGCAGTTCTTC
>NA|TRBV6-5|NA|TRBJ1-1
CASSYSRGNTEAFF
TGTGCCAGCAGTTACTCTAGGGGAAACACTGAAGCTTTCTTT
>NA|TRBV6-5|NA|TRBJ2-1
CASSYSGEGEQFF
TGTGCCAGCAGTTACTCAGGGGAAGGTGAGCAGTTCTTC
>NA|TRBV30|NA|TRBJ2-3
CAWSQGRSDTQYF
TGTGCCTGGAGCCAGGGGCGGTCAGATACGCAGTATTTT